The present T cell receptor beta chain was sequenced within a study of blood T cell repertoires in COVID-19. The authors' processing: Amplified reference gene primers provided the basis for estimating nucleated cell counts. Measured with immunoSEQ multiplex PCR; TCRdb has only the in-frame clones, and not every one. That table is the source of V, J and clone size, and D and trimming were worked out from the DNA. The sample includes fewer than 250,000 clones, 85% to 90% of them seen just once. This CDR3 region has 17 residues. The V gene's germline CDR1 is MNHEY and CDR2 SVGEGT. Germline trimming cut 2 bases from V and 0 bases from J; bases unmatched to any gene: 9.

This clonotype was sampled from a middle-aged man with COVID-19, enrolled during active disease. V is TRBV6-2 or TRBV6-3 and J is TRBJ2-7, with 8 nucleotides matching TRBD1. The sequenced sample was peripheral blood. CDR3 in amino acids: CASSYGSGTGSSYEQYF. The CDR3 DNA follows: TGTGCCAGCAGTTACGGCTCCGGGACAGGAAGCTCCTACGAGCAGTACTTC.